This T cell receptor gamma chain was profiled in a study of gamma-delta T cells after stem cell transplantation. TCRdb made new clone calls on the RT-PCR reads using CATT. This table has 1,500 to 2,000 gamma-chain clones, just under 2% appearing once. This clone is medium-sized in the sample. The sequenced sample was gamma-delta T cells. This sequence originates from a human donor. It is not recorded whose cells these are; they may come from a transplant donor.

The CDR3 protein is CATWDALPSHSSDWIKTF. The CDR3 DNA follows: TGTGCCACCTGGGACGCGCTCCCGAGCCATAGTAGTGATTGGATCAAGACGTTT. This chain joins TRGV2 and TRGJP2. There are 18 residues in the CDR3. Germline V lookup: CDR1 EGSNGY, CDR2 YDSYNSKV. The V segment lost 2 bases and the J segment 0 bases; nucleotides outside the gene matches: 12.